The 2 T cell receptor beta chains in this list originate from one sample, sequenced in a study of T cell repertoires in cytomegalovirus infection. TCRdb independently ran MiXCR on the reads; one entry per CDR3 protein. The sample contains some 390,000 distinct CDR3 sequences, 18% of which appear only once. Specimen: PBMCs. All receptors come from a human donor in good health (CMV status not recorded). Some clones in this sample may be carry-over from other donors' samples.

The J gene is TRBJ1-4, the V gene TRBV28; tentatively, D is TRBD1 (6 bases). Trimming pared 9 bases from V and 5 bases from J, leaving 13 bases between. Per the germline V gene, CDR1 is MDHEN and CDR2 is SYDVKM. This CDR3 region has 13 residues. The DNA for the CDR3 is TGTGCCAGGGGGGGCGCCCGAAATGAAAAACTGTTTTTT. This translates into CARGGARNEKLFF.

In this sample, this clonotype turned up a few times. The gene calls are TRBV2 and TRBJ1-4, with TRBD1 matching 8 bases. The CDR3 sequence is 16 residues long. V was clipped by 5 bases and J by 4 bases; unmatched bases: 9. CDR1 and CDR2 from the germline V gene are SNHLY and FYNNEI. Here the CDR3 reads CASSRDRGLLNEKLFF. CDR3 coding DNA: TGTGCCAGCAGTCGAGACAGGGGACTCCTTAATGAAAAACTGTTTTTT.